These 15 T cell receptor beta chains share one sample of origin, sequenced in a study of molecular identifiers for immune sequencing clone quantification. TCRdb redid the calling of the PCR reads with MiXCR, one entry per CDR3 protein. The sample includes about 640,000 distinct CDR3 sequences, about 20% of them seen just once. Sequencing was done on a sample of naive CD8+ T cells from blood, with Jurkat cell RNA spiked in. Sample subset: FACS-sorted CD8+CD4-CCR7+CD45RA+ naive T cells. Source of these receptors: a human donor in good health. Some libraries in this study had Jurkat cell RNA spiked in.

The V and J genes are TRBV6-5 and TRBJ2-7; 10 nucleotides agree with TRBD2. The CDR3 is made up of 15 amino acids. The junction had 9 bases not matched to a gene; V was cut back by 6 bases and J by 4 bases. The germline CDR1 and CDR2 sequences are MNHEY and SVGAGI. The CDR3 DNA reads as TGTGCCAGCAGCCCCGTAGCGGGGGGTCAATACGAGCAGTACTTC. The encoded protein is CASSPVAGGQYEQYF.

This clonotype was recorded at least ten times. The rearrangement links TRBV2 to TRBJ1-2; TRBD1 matches 7 bases. The CDR3 length is 14 residues. Trimming at V came to 5 bases and at J to 5 bases, leaving 8 bases not matched to a gene. Germline V gene lookup returns CDR1 SNHLY and CDR2 FYNNEI. The CDR3 region is CASSPRTGYYGYTF. Written as DNA, the CDR3 is TGTGCCAGCAGTCCCCGGACAGGTTATTATGGCTACACCTTC. The entire variable domain, with the rest obtained from reference TRBV2 and TRBJ1-2, is as follows: EPEVTQTPSHQVTQMGQEVILRCVPISNHLYFYWYRQILGQKVEFLVSFYNNEISEKSEIFDDQFSVERPDGSNFTLKIRSTKLEDSAMYFCASSPRTGYYGYTFGSGTRLTVV.

This clonotype occurred many times. This chain joins TRBV7-9 and TRBJ2-7; D perhaps matches TRBD1 (5 bases). This CDR3 is built from 13 residues. The V gene lost 5 bases and the J gene lost 2 bases, with 10 bases spanning the gap. In germline, CDR1 is SEHNR, CDR2 FQNEAQ (reference sequence). The CDR3 loop is CASSPTETYEQYF. In DNA, the CDR3 is TGTGCCAGCAGCCCGACAGAAACCTACGAGCAGTACTTC.

This clonotype turned up a few times. The chain carries TRBV19 and TRBJ2-7; 8 positions match TRBD1. Germline values: CDR1 LNHDA, CDR2 SQIVND (reference sequence). V dropped 7 bases and J dropped 5; count of bases not matched to a gene: 13. CDR3 length: 15 residues. CDR3 coding DNA: TGTGCCAGTAATACCCGACAGGGGAGGTTAGACGAGCAGTACTTC. Translated: CASNTRQGRLDEQYF.

On this clonotype itself: This likely stems from a read error, as it lies one base from a far larger clone. V usage is TRBV7-6 and J usage is TRBJ2-1; D is possibly TRBD1 or TRBD2 (7 bases each). The CDR3 runs 12 residues. In germline, CDR1 is SGHVS, CDR2 FNYEAQ. The V end lost 5 bases, the J end lost 12 bases, and 14 bases lay between the germline ends. DNA for the CDR3: TGTGCCAGCAGCCAGGGGGGGGATGGGCAGTTCTTC. Protein product: CASSQGGDGQFF.

On this clonotype itself: A read error may be the cause here, since a much bigger clone is one base away. The rearrangement links TRBV11-2 to TRBJ2-1; weak D call: TRBD2 (5 bases). V was shortened by 2 bases and J by 3 bases, with 14 bases between the two germline ends. The CDR3 runs to 16 residues. Germline assignment: CDR1 SGHAT and CDR2 FQNNGV. The CDR3 here is CASSLRTPIDYNEQFF. As DNA, the CDR3 is TGTGCCAGCAGCTTAAGGACTCCTATCGACTACAATGAGCAGTTCTTC.

A note on this clonotype: This could be a read error, since a much larger clone is one nucleotide away. The chain links TRBV2 to TRBJ2-1, with TRBD1 identical over 8 bases. The CDR3 runs 14 residues. From germline, CDR1 is SNHLY and CDR2 FYNNEI. CDR3 residues: CVSSPTGGYNEQFF. CDR3 DNA: TGTGTCAGCAGTCCCACAGGGGGGTACAATGAGCAGTTCTTC.

The chain carries TRBV3-1 and TRBJ2-7; possible D gene TRBD2, 5 bases. CDR1 is LGHDT and CDR2 is YNNKEL in the germline V gene (reference sequence). The V and J ends lost 4 bases and 4 bases respectively, with 17 bases between them. CDR3 length: 15 residues. The chain's CDR3 is CASSREPDGNYEQYF. CDR3 DNA: TGTGCCAGCAGCCGCGAACCGGACGGGAATTACGAGCAGTACTTC.

The chain uses TRBV7-9 and TRBJ1-4; unclear D gene. The CDR3 extends over 15 amino acids. Trimming left V 1 base short and J 0 bases short, with 6 bases between. Germline V gene sequence: CDR1 SEHNR, CDR2 FQNEAQ (reference sequence). In DNA form, the CDR3 reads TGTGCCAGCAGCTTAGATTCTGCAACTAATGAAAAACTGTTTTTT. Protein sequence: CASSLDSATNEKLFF. The whole variable domain, filled in from reference TRBV7-9 and TRBJ1-4, reads DTGVSQNPRHKITKRGQNVTFRCDPISEHNRLYWYRQTLGQGPEFLTYFQNEAQLEKSRLLSDRFSAERPKGSFSTLEIQRTEQGDSAMYLCASSLDSATNEKLFFGSGTQLSVL.

The chain has TRBV6-2 or TRBV6-3 and TRBJ2-7; 7 nucleotides line up with TRBD1. Germline CDR1 MNHEY, CDR2 SVGEGT. V was pared by 2 bases and J by 3 bases, with 7 bases of the junction left unmatched. This CDR3 has 15 amino acids. CDR3 region: CASSYLKQGSYEQYF. CDR3 in DNA: TGTGCCAGCAGTTACCTCAAACAGGGGAGCTACGAGCAGTACTTC.

This clonotype occurred a few times. V is TRBV11-2 and J is TRBJ1-1; D uncertain. Germline assignment: CDR1 SGHAT and CDR2 FQNNGV. The length of the CDR3 is 15 residues. Deletions cut 3 bases from V and 5 bases from J, with 16 bases between. The CDR3 region is CASSLMGVVATEAFF. The CDR3 DNA follows: TGTGCCAGCAGCTTGATGGGTGTGGTCGCTACTGAAGCTTTCTTT.

This clonotype has a count of ten or more. J is TRBJ2-3 and V is TRBV18; no clear D. Germline CDR1 and CDR2: KGHSH and LQKENI. This CDR3 comprises 15 residues. Deletions cut 5 bases from V and 4 bases from J, with 16 bases between. In DNA form, the CDR3 reads TGTGCCAGCTCAGAGACCCAATATGGTGCAGATACGCAGTATTTT. Translated: CASSETQYGADTQYF.

This clonotype showed up just a few times. This chain joins TRBV2 and TRBJ1-1; a weak D match, TRBD1 (5 bases). CDR1 and CDR2 from the germline V gene are SNHLY and FYNNEI. The V end lost 6 bases, the J end lost 0 bases, and 14 bases lay between the germline ends. CDR3 size: 15 residues. CDR3 DNA: TGTGCCAGCAGAACTCTCGGACACATGAACACTGAAGCTTTCTTT. Its protein is CASRTLGHMNTEAFF.

About this clonotype itself: A much more abundant neighbour one base away suggests this may be a read error. Given the absence of the conserved phenylalanine or tryptophan at the CDR3 end, a read error is likely. This chain uses TRBV5-1 with TRBJ2-5; D is perhaps TRBD2 (6 bases). V gave up 3 bases and J gave up 5 bases, with 14 bases separating them. This CDR3 spans 14 amino acids. Germline loops: CDR1 SGHRS, CDR2 YFSETQ. CDR3 bases: TGCGCCAGCAGCTGGTTGACTAGTCGGGAGACCCAGTACCTC. It codes for CASSWLTSRETQYL.

This clonotype was counted between two and nine times. V is TRBV12-3 or TRBV12-4 and J is TRBJ2-1; 10 nucleotides line up with TRBD2. V was pared by 2 bases and J by 0 bases, with 4 bases of the junction left unmatched. The CDR3 has 17 residues. This CDR3 is CASSLLAGVDSYNEQFF. The CDR3 DNA is TGTGCCAGCAGTTTACTAGCGGGAGTCGACTCCTACAATGAGCAGTTCTTC.